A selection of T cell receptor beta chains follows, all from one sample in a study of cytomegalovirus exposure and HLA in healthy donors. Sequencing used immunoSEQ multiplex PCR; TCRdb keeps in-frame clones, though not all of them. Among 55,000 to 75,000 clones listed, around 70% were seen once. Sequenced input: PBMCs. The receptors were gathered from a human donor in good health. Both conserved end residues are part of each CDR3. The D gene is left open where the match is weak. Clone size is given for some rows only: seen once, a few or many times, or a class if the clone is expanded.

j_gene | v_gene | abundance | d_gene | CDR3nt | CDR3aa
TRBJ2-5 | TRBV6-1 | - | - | TGTGCCAGCAGTGAAGTGGAGCGGGAAGAGACCCAGTACTTC | CASSEVEREETQYF
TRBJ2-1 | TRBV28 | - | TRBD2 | TGTGCCAGCTGGACTAGCGGGAGGGGTCGCTCCTACAATGAGCAGTTCTTC | CASWTSGRGRSYNEQFF
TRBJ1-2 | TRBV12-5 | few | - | TGTGCTAGTGGTCTCTACCCGACAGGACCCTATGGCTACACCTTC | CASGLYPTGPYGYTF
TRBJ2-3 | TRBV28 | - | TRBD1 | TGTGCCAGCAGTTTAATTCCGGGACAGGACCGCCTAGATACGCAGTATTTT | CASSLIPGQDRLDTQYF
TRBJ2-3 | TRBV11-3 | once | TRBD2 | TGTGCCAGCAGCTCCGGACTAGGTGCTAGCACAGATACGCAGTATTTT | CASSSGLGASTDTQYF
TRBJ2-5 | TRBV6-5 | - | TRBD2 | TGTGCCAGCACCGGACTAGCGGAGAGGACCCAGTACTTC | CASTGLAERTQYF
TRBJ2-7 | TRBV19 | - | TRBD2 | TGTGCCAGTATGGGACTAGCGGGGCCCTACGAGCAGTACTTC | CASMGLAGPYEQYF
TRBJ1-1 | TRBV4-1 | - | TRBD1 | TGCGCCAGCAGCCAACAGGGGGAAAACACTGAAGCTTTCTTT | CASSQQGENTEAFF
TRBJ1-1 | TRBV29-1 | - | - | TGCAGCGTTCTGGGCTTGAACACTGAAGCTTTCTTT | CSVLGLNTEAFF
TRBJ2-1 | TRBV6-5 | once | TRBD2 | TGTGCCAGCAGTCAAACTAGCGGGGGATACAATGAGCAGTTCTTC | CASSQTSGGYNEQFF
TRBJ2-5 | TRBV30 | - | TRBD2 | TGTGCCTGGAAGGGACTAGCGGGAGGAGAGGAGACCCAGTACTTC | CAWKGLAGGEETQYF
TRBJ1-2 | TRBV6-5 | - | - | TGTGCCAGCAGTTACTCGCTGGGGCGCGGCTACACCTTC | CASSYSLGRGYTF
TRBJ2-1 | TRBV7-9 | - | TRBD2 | TGTGCCAGCAGCGGCCTAGCGGGAGACAATGAGCAGTTCTTC | CASSGLAGDNEQFF
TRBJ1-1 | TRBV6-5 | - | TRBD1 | TGTGCCAGCAGGCCACAGGGGGCGAACACTGAAGCTTTCTTT | CASRPQGANTEAFF
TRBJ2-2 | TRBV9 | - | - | TGTGCCAGCAGCGTAGAGAGCACCGGGGAGCTGTTTTTT | CASSVESTGELFF
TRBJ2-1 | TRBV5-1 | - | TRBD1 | TGCGCCAGCAGCTCTGGACAGGTTGGCAATGAGCAGTTCTTC | CASSSGQVGNEQFF
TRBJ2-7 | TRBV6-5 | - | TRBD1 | TGTGCCAGCAGCTCAGCGAGACAGGGCTCCTACGAGCAGTACTTC | CASSSARQGSYEQYF
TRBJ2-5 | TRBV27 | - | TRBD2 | TGTGCCAGCAGTTTAGTAGCGGGAGTAGAGACCCAGTACTTC | CASSLVAGVETQYF
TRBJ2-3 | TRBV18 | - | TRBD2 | TGTGCCAGCTCACCTGGGACTAGCGGAACAGATACGCAGTATTTT | CASSPGTSGTDTQYF
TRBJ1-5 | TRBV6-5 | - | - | TGTGCCAGCTACGGTGCCTCTTCTTATCAGCCCCAGCATTTT | CASYGASSYQPQHF
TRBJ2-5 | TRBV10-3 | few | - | TGTGCCAGTCGGACAGCCCTGGATAACCAAGAGACCCAGTACTTC | CASRTALDNQETQYF
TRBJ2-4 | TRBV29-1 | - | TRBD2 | TGCAGCGTTGAAGATGGGGGGTTGCGGGGGGGCAAAAACATTCAGTACTTC | CSVEDGGLRGGKNIQYF
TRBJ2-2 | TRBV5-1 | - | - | TGCGCCAGCAGCTTAGAGGCGAACACCGGGGAGCTGTTTTTT | CASSLEANTGELFF
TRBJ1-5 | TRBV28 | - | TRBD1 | TGTGCCAGCAGCCCCCCCCTGGACAGGGAGGACAATCAGCCCCAGCATTTT | CASSPPLDREDNQPQHF
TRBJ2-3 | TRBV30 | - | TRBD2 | TGTGCCTGGTCGACTAGCGGGAGGAGGGATACGCAGTATTTT | CAWSTSGRRDTQYF
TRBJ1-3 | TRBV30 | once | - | TGTGCCGCAACAGGGTTCAGTGGAAACACCATATATTTT | CAATGFSGNTIYF
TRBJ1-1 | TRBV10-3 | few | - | TGTGCCATCAGAGTACGGGACACTGAAGCTTTCTTT | CAIRVRDTEAFF
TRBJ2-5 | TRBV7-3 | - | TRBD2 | TGTGCCAGCAGCTTGGGACTAGGAGGGACCCAGTACTTC | CASSLGLGGTQYF
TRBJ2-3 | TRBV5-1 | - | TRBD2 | TGCGCCAGCAGCCCCCCACTAGCGGGTAACACAGATACGCAGTATTTT | CASSPPLAGNTDTQYF
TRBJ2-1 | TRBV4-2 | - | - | TGTGCCAGCAGCCAAGAGGTTGGGGGACTTCCTTACAATGAGCAGTTCTTC | CASSQEVGGLPYNEQFF
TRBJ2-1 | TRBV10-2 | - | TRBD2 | TGCGCCAGCAGTGCGGCGGGAGCGGGGAATGAGCAGTTCTTC | CASSAAGAGNEQFF
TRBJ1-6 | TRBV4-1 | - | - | TGCGCCAGCAGCCAAGATCTGGGCAGGCTCCACTTT | CASSQDLGRLHF
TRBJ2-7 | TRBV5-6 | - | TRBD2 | TGTGCCAGCAGCCGTACTAGCGGGAGTGTATACGAGCAGTACTTC | CASSRTSGSVYEQYF
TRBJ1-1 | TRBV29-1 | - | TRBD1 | TGCAGCGTTGATGCAGGGGGCTCTGAAGCTTTCTTT | CSVDAGGSEAFF
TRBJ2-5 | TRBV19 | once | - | TGTGCCAGTAGTATAGGATCAGCGGAGACCCAGTACTTC | CASSIGSAETQYF
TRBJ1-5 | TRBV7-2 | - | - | TGTGCCAGCAGCTTAGTGAGAGGGCAGCCCCAGCATTTT | CASSLVRGQPQHF
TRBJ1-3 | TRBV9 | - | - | TGTGCCAGCAGCGTAGCTGACAGTGGAAACACCATATATTTT | CASSVADSGNTIYF
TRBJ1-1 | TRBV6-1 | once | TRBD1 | TGTGCCAGCAGTGGGGGGGTGACAGGGGGCACTGAAGCTTTCTTT | CASSGGVTGGTEAFF
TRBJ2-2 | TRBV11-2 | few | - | TGTGCCAGCAAAGGGGCCGGAGAGCTGTTTTTT | CASKGAGELFF
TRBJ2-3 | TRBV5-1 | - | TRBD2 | TGCGCCAGCAGCTTTCGACTAGCGGGCTCTGGAGATACGCAGTATTTT | CASSFRLAGSGDTQYF
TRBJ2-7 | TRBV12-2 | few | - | TGTGCAAGTCGCTTTGCGCGGGAGTTTAGGGACGAGCAGTACTTC | CASRFAREFRDEQYF